The clone carrying this T cell receptor (beta chain) was seen more than once but under ten times. This entry comes from a study of T-cell reconstitution after alpha-beta-depleted transplantation in children. Preparation of the TCRbeta library was carried out with unique molecular identifiers. Via MiXCR, TCRdb re-called the PCR reads, giving one row per CDR3 protein. Among 90,000 to 100,000 distinct CDR3 sequences, 23% were seen once, and the ten largest hold about 20%. The sequence was obtained from a boy aged 2 to 10 with acute lymphoblastic leukemia, due to receive a stem cell transplant. The sample here was PBMCs, taken before TCRalphabeta/CD19-depleted stem cell transplant.

The CDR3 DNA is TGTGCCAGCAGCTTCCAACCCAGCTCCTACGAGCAGTACTTC. Translation gives CASSFQPSSYEQYF. The chain joins TRBV7-8 to TRBJ2-7; D is uncertain. The V and J ends lost 3 bases and 0 bases respectively, with 9 bases between them. The length of the CDR3 is 14 residues. CDR1 is SGHVS, CDR2 FQNEAQ, per germline.